This T cell receptor beta chain is from a study of PD-1 blockade in classical Hodgkin lymphoma. Study details: Intravenous nivolumab at 3 mg/kg was given to patients every 2 weeks.

The repertoire was sequenced with immunoSEQ multiplex PCR; TCRdb's copy has only in-frame clones and lacks some. The sample includes fewer than 30,000 clones, more than 60% seen only once; the top ten take approximately 0.52%. CDR1 and CDR2 (germline): SGHNT, YYREEE (reference sequence). V dropped 0 bases and J dropped 8; count of bases not matched to a gene: 3. CDR3 length equals 15 residues. Study outcomes and limitations: CD4+ TCR diversity rose significantly by C4D1, and CD8+ TCR diversity did not. Exclusion removed patients who began nivolumab under 1 year after ASCT. Prior to therapy, complete responders displayed diversity much like that of newly diagnosed patients.

Specified time point: cycle 4 day 1 (C4D1), after about 6 weeks of nivolumab. All patients relapsed after autologous stem cell transplantation, and brentuximab vedotin exposure varied. Thawed PBMCs underwent magnetic negative selection to yield purified CD4+ T cells. Comment on this clone: Its specificity is unknown.

This specimen was CD4+ T cells from blood, taken before the fourth cycle of nivolumab. The origin of this receptor is a human donor with classical Hodgkin lymphoma. This rearrangement joins TRBV5-4 to TRBJ1-6; TRBD1 aligns across 9 bases. The CDR3 DNA sequence: TGTGCCAGCAGCTTGGTCGGACAGGGGTATTCACCCCTCCACTTT. It codes for CASSLVGQGYSPLHF.